This T cell receptor beta chain was sequenced in a study of long-term antiretroviral therapy in people with HIV. Version v3.0 of the immunoSEQ assay ran at survey level. Assay used: immunoSEQ multiplex PCR; TCRdb lists only in-frame clones, some missing. Counted here are 35,000 to 40,000 clones, approximately 94% occurring once; the ten biggest clones make up 3.6%. As regards this clone: Other nucleotide sequences from this sample produce the same CDR3.

Before they underwent DNA extraction, samples held about 1-10 million cryopreserved PBMC. Germline V gives CDR1 MNHEY, CDR2 SVGAGI. The CDR3 is 11 amino acids. V lost 6 bases, J lost 6 bases, and 8 bases lay in between. The source is a woman between 45 and 60 years old with HIV. Sequenced here: unsorted PBMCs, sampled 4.1 years after starting antiretroviral therapy. The gene calls are TRBV6-5 and TRBJ1-1; weak D call: TRBD1 (6 bases). The CDR3 region is CASRRGAEAFF. CDR3 nucleotides: TGTGCCAGCAGGAGGGGGGCTGAAGCTTTCTTT.